The 22 T cell receptor beta chains presented below share a single source sample, sequenced in a study of blood T cell repertoires in COVID-19. Measured with immunoSEQ multiplex PCR; TCRdb has only the in-frame clones, and not every one. Here the sample spans a few hundred thousand clones, approximately 90% being singletons. The material sequenced was PBMCs or T cells enriched from blood (not recorded which). All receptors derive from a man aged 25 to 40 who had recovered from COVID-19.

V gene TRBV3-1 (or the pseudogene TRBV3-2) combines with J gene TRBJ1-3; D may be TRBD1 (6 bases). The CDR3 runs 13 residues. Looked up from germline, CDR1 is LGHDT and CDR2 is YNNKEL (reference sequence). The V and J ends lost 5 bases and 7 bases respectively, with 12 bases between them. CDR3 nucleotide sequence: TGTGCCAGCAGCTCAAGCGGGGGCAACACCATATATTTT. It yields the protein CASSSSGGNTIYF.

The rearrangement joins TRBV5-1 to TRBJ1-1; TRBD1 agrees at 7 bases. The CDR3 contains 14 residues. The germline V gene encodes CDR1 SGHRS and CDR2 YFSETQ. V gave up 4 bases and J gave up 4 bases; unmatched junction bases: 7. CDR3 coding DNA: TGCGCCAGCAGCGGTCTACAGGGGAGCACTGAAGCTTTCTTT. This codes for CASSGLQGSTEAFF.

CDR3 region: CATEDRRKRGAFF. Here the CDR3 DNA reads TGTGCCACGGAGGACAGGCGGAAGCGAGGGGCTTTCTTT. The rearrangement uses TRBV24-1 and TRBJ1-1, with 7 positions matching TRBD1. CDR3 length: 13 amino acids. The ends lost 10 bases at V and 11 bases at J; junction bases unmatched: 15. Germline-derived CDR1 and CDR2 are KGHDR and SFDVKD.

The rearrangement joins TRBV10-3 to TRBJ2-7; 12 positions match TRBD2. V shed 0 bases and J 1 base; nucleotides not matched to a gene: 7. Germline lookup yields CDR1 ENHRY and CDR2 SYGVKD. This CDR3 has 18 amino acids. The CDR3 nucleotides read TGTGCCATCAGTGAGTCACTAGCGGGGGGCCTGGGATCCTACGAGCAGTACTTC. Translated: CAISESLAGGLGSYEQYF.

The rearrangement links TRBV7-9 to TRBJ2-3; the D is unclear. The V and J ends lost 1 base and 2 bases respectively, with 10 bases between them. Germline V gives CDR1 SEHNR, CDR2 FQNEAQ (reference sequence). The length of the CDR3 is 15 residues. The chain's CDR3 is CASSLGGRITDTQYF. CDR3 DNA sequence: TGTGCCAGCAGCTTAGGCGGCCGAATCACAGATACGCAGTATTTT.

The V call is TRBV7-9, the J call TRBJ1-4, with D uncertain. Trimming removed 6 bases from V and 6 bases from J, with 11 bases in between. CDR1 and CDR2 from the germline V gene are SEHNR and FQNEAQ (reference sequence). This CDR3 contains 13 residues. CDR3: CASSPAAYEKLFF. CDR3 nucleotides: TGTGCCAGCAGTCCCGCTGCGTATGAAAAACTGTTTTTT. Drawing the rest from reference TRBV7-9 and TRBJ1-4, the complete variable domain is DTGVSQNPRHKITKRGQNVTFRCDPISEHNRLYWYRQTLGQGPEFLTYFQNEAQLEKSRLLSDRFSAERPKGSFSTLEIQRTEQGDSAMYLCASSPAAYEKLFFGSGTQLSVL.

This sequence joins TRBV5-6 and TRBJ1-1; 8 positions match TRBD1. Looked up from germline, CDR1 is SGHDT and CDR2 is YYEEEE. The CDR3 runs 14 residues. V gave up 2 bases and J gave up 4 bases; unmatched junction bases: 4. DNA of the CDR3: TGTGCCAGCAGCTTACCAGACAGGGGCACTGAAGCTTTCTTT. Translating it yields CASSLPDRGTEAFF.

The genes are TRBV2 and TRBJ1-1, with a possible D match to TRBD1 (6 bases). The CDR3 runs to 12 residues. The V gene's germline CDR1 is SNHLY and CDR2 FYNNEI. The ends were cut back, 6 bases at V and 6 bases at J, with 11 bases in the middle. The CDR3 DNA follows: TGTGCCAGCAGGGGGGCTAACCCTGAAGCTTTCTTT. Translation gives CASRGANPEAFF.

The J gene is TRBJ1-1, the V gene TRBV19; D ambiguous. Germline-derived CDR1 and CDR2 are LNHDA and SQIVND (reference sequence). V lost 6 bases, J lost 0 bases, and 17 bases lay in between. This CDR3 is 16 amino acids long. CDR3 DNA: TGTGCCAGTAGAAACCGCGGCGGGCGGATGAACACTGAAGCTTTCTTT. Amino acid sequence: CASRNRGGRMNTEAFF.

CDR3 bases: TGTGCCAGCAGCGTCTATAGCGGGGGTTACGAGCAGTACTTC. Translation: CASSVYSGGYEQYF. This sequence joins TRBV9 and TRBJ2-7, with 9 bases fitting TRBD2. From germline, CDR1 is SGDLS and CDR2 YYNGEE. V dropped 2 bases and J dropped 4; count of bases not matched to a gene: 4. The CDR3 totals 14 residues.

The V and J genes are TRBV29-1 and TRBJ2-7, with TRBD1 identical over 12 bases. Germline CDR1 is SQVTM and CDR2 is ANQGSEA. The CDR3 has 14 residues. The trim removed 6 bases at V and 3 bases at J, leaving 6 bases unmatched. The CDR3 DNA follows: TGCAGCGTGGAGGGACAGGGGGCCAACTACGAGCAGTACTTC. Its translation is CSVEGQGANYEQYF.

The rearrangement joins TRBV6-5 to TRBJ2-5; D call uncertain. Trimming pared 8 bases from V and 0 bases from J, leaving 7 bases between. In germline, CDR1 is MNHEY, CDR2 SVGAGI. This CDR3 has 12 residues. Written as DNA, the CDR3 is TGTGCCAGCCAGGTGTACCAAGAGACCCAGTACTTC. It specifies CASQVYQETQYF.

Comment on this clone: This same CDR3 is encoded by further DNA sequences in the sample. The DNA for the CDR3 is TGTGCCAGCAGTCCAGGGAACTATGGCTACACCTTC. It is translated as CASSPGNYGYTF. V and J are TRBV28 and TRBJ1-2, with TRBD1 as a possible D gene (5 bases). The CDR3 runs to 12 residues. CDR1 is MDHEN and CDR2 is SYDVKM in the germline V gene. Trimming removed 5 bases at V and 2 bases at J, with 6 bases between.

V is TRBV7-6 and J is TRBJ1-4; D gene uncertain. V lost 5 bases, J lost 8 bases, and 18 bases lay in between. CDR3 length: 15 amino acids. Looked up from germline, CDR1 is SGHVS and CDR2 is FNYEAQ. CDR3 in amino acids: CASSLGAETIEKLFF. The CDR3 region has the DNA TGTGCCAGCAGCCTCGGTGCAGAGACTATCGAAAAACTGTTTTTT.

This clone is a singleton in its sample. The V and J genes are TRBV11-2 and TRBJ2-2; TRBD2 is a possible D gene (7 bases). This CDR3 has 16 amino acids. Germline-derived CDR1 and CDR2 are SGHAT and FQNNGV. V lost 3 bases and J lost 3, with 14 bases in between. In nucleotides, the CDR3 is TGTGCCAGCAGCTTGGTAGGGGGGGCGGACACCGGGGAGCTGTTTTTT. Translated, it gives CASSLVGGADTGELFF.

CDR3 sequence: CASGQGRAGNTIYF. In nucleotides, the CDR3 is TGTGCCAGCGGCCAGGGAAGGGCTGGAAACACCATATATTTT. The V gene is TRBV28, the J gene TRBJ1-3, with a weak D call TRBD1 (5 bases). Germline V lookup: CDR1 MDHEN, CDR2 SYDVKM. The CDR3 runs to 14 residues. Trimming left V 8 bases short and J 2 bases short, with 13 bases between.

A note on this clone: One end of the junction fails to match germline, which may point to a read error. J is TRBJ2-3 and V is TRBV7-7; D uncertain. The length of the CDR3 is 14 residues. Germline CDR1 is SSHAT and CDR2 is FNYEAQ (reference sequence). CDR3 protein: CASSLGRSTDTQYF. Written as DNA, the CDR3 is TGTGCTAGCAGCTTAGGCCGGAGCACAGATACGCAGTATTTT.

The chain carries TRBV6-5 and TRBJ2-3, with D possibly TRBD2 on 7 matching bases. Trimming cost V 5 bases and J 3 bases, with 15 bases left between them. The CDR3 spans 15 residues. Germline CDR1 and CDR2: MNHEY and SVGAGI. CDR3 residues: CASSPLARGTDTQYF. CDR3 DNA sequence: TGTGCCAGCAGTCCACTAGCGAGGGGGACAGATACGCAGTATTTT.

This clone was found a few times. This chain's CDR3 is CASSFGRVDTQYF. The CDR3 DNA follows: TGTGCCAGCAGCTTTGGGCGGGTGGATACGCAGTATTTT. V and J are TRBV7-2 and TRBJ2-3; D is perhaps TRBD2 (5 bases). Germline V gene lookup returns CDR1 SGHTA and CDR2 FQGNSA. The CDR3 length is 13 residues. Trimming removed 3 bases at V and 6 bases at J, with 10 bases between.

This chain uses TRBV5-1 with TRBJ1-3; weak D call: TRBD1 (6 bases). V lost 0 bases to trimming and J lost 8 bases, with 21 bases between them. CDR1 and CDR2 (germline): SGHRS, YFSETQ. The CDR3 spans 17 residues. CDR3 residues: CASSLGTAGAFGYTIYF. The CDR3 nucleotides are TGCGCCAGCAGCTTGGGAACCGCAGGGGCCTTCGGGTACACCATATATTTT.

The chain combines TRBV28 with TRBJ1-1; TRBD1 might be the D (5 bases). CDR1 is MDHEN, CDR2 SYDVKM, per germline. Trimming cost V 7 bases and J 3 bases, with 21 bases left between them. The CDR3 totals 16 residues. DNA of the CDR3: TGTGCCAGCACTCCTTTAGGGGCCGTATGGGACACTGAAGCTTTCTTT. It codes for CASTPLGAVWDTEAFF.

This chain joins TRBV7-8 and TRBJ1-1, with D maybe TRBD1 (6 bases). The germline V and J ends were trimmed by 3 bases and 1 base, with 9 bases remaining between them. The CDR3 is 14 residues long. From germline, CDR1 is SGHVS and CDR2 FQNEAQ. CDR3 DNA sequence: TGTGCCAGCAGCTTCAGGGGAGAGAACACTGAAGCTTTCTTT. Translated, it gives CASSFRGENTEAFF.